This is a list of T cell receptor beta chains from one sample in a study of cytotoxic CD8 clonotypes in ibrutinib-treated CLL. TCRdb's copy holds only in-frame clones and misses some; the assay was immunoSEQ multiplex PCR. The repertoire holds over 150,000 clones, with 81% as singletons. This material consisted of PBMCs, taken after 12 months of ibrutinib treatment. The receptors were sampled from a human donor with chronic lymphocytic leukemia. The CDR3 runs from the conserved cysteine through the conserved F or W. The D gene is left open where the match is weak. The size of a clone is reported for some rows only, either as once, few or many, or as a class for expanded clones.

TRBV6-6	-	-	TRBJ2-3	CASRTTGLDTQYF	TGTGCCAGCAGGACAACAGGGTTAGATACGCAGTATTTT
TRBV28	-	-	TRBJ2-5	CASGRAINPQYF	TGTGCCAGCGGTCGAGCCATCAATCCCCAGTACTTC
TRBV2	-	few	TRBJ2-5	CASALAVTGETQYF	TGTGCCAGCGCCTTGGCGGTTACAGGGGAGACCCAGTACTTC
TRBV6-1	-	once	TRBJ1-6	CASKIIEGVSPLHF	TGTGCCAGCAAGATCATTGAAGGGGTGTCACCCCTCCACTTT
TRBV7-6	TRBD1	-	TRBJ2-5	CASSFGDRRYQETQYF	TGTGCCAGCAGCTTTGGGGACAGGAGGTACCAAGAGACCCAGTACTTC
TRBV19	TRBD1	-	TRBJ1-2	CASSKWQDRGNYGYTF	TGTGCCAGTAGTAAATGGCAGGACAGGGGTAACTATGGCTACACCTTC
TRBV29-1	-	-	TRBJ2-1	CSVPDRRPDNEQFF	TGCAGCGTACCGGACAGACGCCCCGACAATGAGCAGTTCTTC
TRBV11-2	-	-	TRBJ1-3	CASSLRPGTGNTIYF	TGTGCCAGCAGCTTAAGACCAGGGACTGGAAACACCATATATTTT
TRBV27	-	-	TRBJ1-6	CASSRGGTYNSPLHF	TGTGCCAGCAGTAGGGGGGGCACCTATAATTCACCCCTCCACTTT
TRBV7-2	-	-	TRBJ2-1	CASSLGYGGRSSWFF	TGTGCCAGCAGCTTAGGCTACGGGGGACGGAGCTCATGGTTCTTC
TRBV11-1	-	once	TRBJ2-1	CASREGQSSYNEQFF	TGTGCCAGCAGGGAGGGACAGTCCTCCTACAATGAGCAGTTCTTC
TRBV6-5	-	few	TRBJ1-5	CASSYLPVPQHF	TGTGCCAGCAGTTACTTGCCAGTGCCCCAGCATTTT
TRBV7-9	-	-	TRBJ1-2	CASSSGNTGTAYGYTF	TGTGCCAGCAGCTCGGGTAATACAGGGACGGCCTATGGCTACACCTTC
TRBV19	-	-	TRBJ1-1	CASSVDQGNTEAFF	TGTGCCAGTAGTGTAGACCAGGGGAACACTGAAGCTTTCTTT
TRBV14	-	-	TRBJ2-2	CASSQLRTGQTGELFF	TGTGCCAGCAGCCAACTCCGGACCGGTCAAACCGGGGAGCTGTTTTTT
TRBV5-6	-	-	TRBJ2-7	CASSLTPGTSFSSYEQYF	TGTGCCAGCAGCTTGACGCCCGGGACTTCTTTTAGCTCCTACGAGCAGTACTTC
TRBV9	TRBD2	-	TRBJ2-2	CASSVATGLAGGRELFF	TGTGCCAGCAGCGTAGCTACCGGGCTAGCGGGAGGGCGGGAGCTGTTTTTT
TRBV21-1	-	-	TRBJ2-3	CASMTSGSDTQYF	TGTGCCAGCATGACTAGCGGGAGTGATACGCAGTATTTT
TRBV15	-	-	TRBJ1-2	CATSRGRDTANYGYTF	TGTGCCACCAGCAGAGGCCGGGACACTGCTAACTATGGCTACACCTTC
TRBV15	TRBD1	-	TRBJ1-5	CATSRGTGTGGNQPQHF	TGTGCCACCAGCAGGGGTACAGGGACAGGAGGCAATCAGCCCCAGCATTTT
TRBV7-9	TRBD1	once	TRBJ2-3	CASSLGNRGMADTQYF	TGTGCCAGCAGCTTAGGTAACAGGGGGATGGCAGATACGCAGTATTTT
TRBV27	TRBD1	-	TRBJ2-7	CASSFVGGSGVDEQYF	TGTGCCAGCAGTTTCGTAGGGGGCTCAGGGGTCGACGAGCAGTACTTC
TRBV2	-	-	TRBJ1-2	CASSFKAGLEYGYTF	TGTGCCAGCAGTTTCAAGGCAGGGCTGGAGTATGGCTACACCTTC
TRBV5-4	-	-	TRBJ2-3	CASRDRESTDTQYF	TGTGCCAGCAGAGACCGGGAAAGCACAGATACGCAGTATTTT
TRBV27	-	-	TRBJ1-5	CASSHRGSNQPQHF	TGTGCCAGCAGCCACCGGGGTAGCAATCAGCCCCAGCATTTT
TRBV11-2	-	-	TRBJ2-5	CASSFWETQYF	TGTGCCAGCAGCTTCTGGGAGACCCAGTACTTC
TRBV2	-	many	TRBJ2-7	CASTTVGLPYEQYF	TGTGCCAGCACTACCGTGGGCCTACCCTACGAGCAGTACTTC
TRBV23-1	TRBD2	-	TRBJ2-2	CASSRTQRLAGGLPTGELFF	TGCGCCAGCAGTCGAACGCAGAGGTTAGCGGGGGGGCTACCCACCGGGGAGCTGTTTTTT
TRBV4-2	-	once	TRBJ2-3	CASSQDWRGTDTQYF	TGTGCCAGCAGCCAAGATTGGCGAGGCACAGATACGCAGTATTTT
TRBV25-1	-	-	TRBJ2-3	CASSVDSTDMQYF	TGTGCCAGCAGTGTGGATAGCACAGATATGCAGTATTTT
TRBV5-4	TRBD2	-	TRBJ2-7	CASSTRGGRLGYEQYF	TGTGCCAGCAGCACCCGGGGGGGAAGGCTGGGCTACGAGCAGTACTTC
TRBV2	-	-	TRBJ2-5	CASSETLGVRTQETQYF	TGTGCCAGCAGTGAAACGTTAGGGGTACGGACGCAAGAGACCCAGTACTTC
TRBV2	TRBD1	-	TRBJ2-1	CASSRQGLNNEQFF	TGTGCCAGCAGCCGACAGGGTCTCAACAATGAGCAGTTCTTC
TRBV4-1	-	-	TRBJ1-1	CASSSTVEAFF	TGCGCCAGCAGCTCGACCGTTGAAGCTTTCTTT
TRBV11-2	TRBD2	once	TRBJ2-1	CASSLPPTSGRGNEQFF	TGTGCCAGCAGCTTACCTCCCACTAGCGGGAGGGGCAATGAGCAGTTCTTC
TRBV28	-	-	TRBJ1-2	CASSGFYGYTF	TGTGCCAGCAGTGGGTTCTATGGCTACACCTTC
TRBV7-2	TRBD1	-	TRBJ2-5	CASSLDRGRGETQYF	TGTGCCAGCAGCTTAGACAGGGGGCGGGGAGAGACCCAGTACTTC
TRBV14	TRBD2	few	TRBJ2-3	CASSQGRRGGRDTQYF	TGTGCCAGCAGCCAAGGCAGGCGGGGGGGCAGAGATACGCAGTATTTT